This T cell receptor (beta chain) was sequenced in a study of blood T cell repertoires in COVID-19. Turning to the study itself: The United States, Italy and Spain supplied acute and convalescent COVID-19 samples.

In the original analysis: How many nucleated cells were present was estimated from reference gene primer amplification. Profiling relied on immunoSEQ multiplex PCR, and the TCRdb table lists in-frame clones only, not all of them. That table furnishes V, J and clone size, whereas the DNA furnished D and trimming. The table shows around 57,000 clones, with roughly 87% occurring only once. Looked up from germline, CDR1 is SQVTM and CDR2 is ANQGSEA. The CDR3 extends over 14 amino acids. The J segment lost 8 bases and the V segment lost 5 bases, leaving 11 bases of the junction unmatched. The chain couples TRBV29-1 to TRBJ2-3; the match to TRBD2 covers 9 bases. The sequenced sample was peripheral blood. This TCR was sampled from a woman in her sixties with acute or convalescent COVID-19. The CDR3 coding sequence is TGCAGCGTTCGGGTAGCGGGGGCCTCAGGTACGCAGTATTTT. This translates into CSVRVAGASGTQYF.